Each of the 3 T cell receptor beta chains below was sequenced from the same sample in a study of identical twins. TCRdb used MiXCR to reprocess the 5' RACE reads, holding one entry per CDR3 protein. The table has about 480,000 distinct CDR3 sequences, 12% to 15% seen once; the top ten hold approximately 0.52%. The sample was also linked to a second study, of yellow fever vaccine responses in identical twins.

The sample was CD4+ T cells sorted from blood. These receptors came from a young woman in good health.

The chain carries TRBV4-2 and TRBJ2-3, with 8 bases matching TRBD2. The CDR3 is made up of 16 amino acids. The trim removed 1 base at V and 3 bases at J, leaving 6 bases unmatched. The germline V gene has CDR1 LGHNA and CDR2 YNFKEQ. This chain's CDR3 is CASSQVRREATDTQYF. The CDR3 DNA reads as TGTGCCAGCAGCCAAGTGCGGCGGGAGGCTACAGATACGCAGTATTTT.

The DNA of the CDR3 is TGTGCCAGCAGCTTAGATGGGCTTACTGGAAACACCATATATTTT. Translating it yields CASSLDGLTGNTIYF. This chain connects TRBV7-2 to TRBJ1-3; D gene ambiguous. Germline CDR1 reads SGHTA; CDR2 reads FQGNSA. The CDR3 runs to 15 residues. Trimming removed 1 base at V and 2 bases at J, with 9 bases between.

This clonotype was counted a few times. V is TRBV10-3 and J is TRBJ2-7, with D unclear. CDR3 length equals 13 residues. V lost 3 bases, J lost 3 bases, and 9 bases lay in between. Germline V gene data show CDR1 as ENHRY and CDR2 as SYGVKD. In DNA form, the CDR3 reads TGTGCCATCAGTGACGGCACCCGCTACGAGCAGTACTTC. Translated: CAISDGTRYEQYF.